This T cell receptor (beta chain) comes out of a study of shared T cell receptors in the human thymus. Generated by immunoSEQ multiplex PCR, the TCRdb table keeps only in-frame clones and is missing some. The repertoire holds more than 300,000 clones, with roughly 94% as singletons. This TCR derives from a human donor. The specimen sequenced was thymocytes.

In nucleotides, the CDR3 is TGCAGTGCCCACTCCACAGATACGCAGTATTTT. It yields the protein CSAHSTDTQYF. The chain combines TRBV20-1 with TRBJ2-3; D is uncertain. Looked up from germline, CDR1 is DFQATT and CDR2 is SNEGSKA (reference sequence). This CDR3 contains 11 residues. With 6 bases removed from V and 2 bases from J, the gap between germline ends came to 6 bases.